Listed here are 29 T cell receptor beta chains from one sample, sequenced in a study of blood T cell repertoires in COVID-19 (dated by TCRdb to the early 2020s). Library generation was performed with the immunoSEQ multiplex PCR assay. The table was pulled from immuneACCESS by TCRdb, which kept in-frame rearrangements only. Such tables lose some clones; where checked, under half of the loss comes from unresolved V genes, and the rest has no known cause. The sample table contains a few hundred thousand clones; only one count was recorded for approximately 89% of them. In total, the top ten clones hold 1.6% of the sample. The material sequenced was peripheral blood. The receptors here all came from a woman between 25 and 40 years old with COVID-19, enrolled during active disease.

The V and J genes are TRBV7-9 and TRBJ1-1; D is unresolved. The CDR3 extends over 13 amino acids. CDR1 is SEHNR, CDR2 FQNEAQ, per germline (reference sequence). V dropped 1 base and J dropped 1 base, with 4 bases sitting between them. The CDR3 nucleotides are TGTGCCAGCAGCTTAGAACAGAACACTGAAGCTTTCTTT. Translating gives CASSLEQNTEAFF.

The sample holds one count of this clone. CDR3 in amino acids: CASSYAVTEAFF. The CDR3 region has the DNA TGTGCCAGCAGTTACGCGGTCACTGAAGCTTTCTTT. V is TRBV6-2 or TRBV6-3 and J is TRBJ1-1; D remains unclear. CDR1 MNHEY and CDR2 SVGEGT come from the germline V gene. V was cut by 2 bases and J by 4 bases, with 5 bases left in between. The CDR3 totals 12 residues.

The chain has TRBV10-3 and TRBJ1-5; the match to TRBD1 covers 8 bases. The CDR3 sequence is 14 residues long. Germline V lookup: CDR1 ENHRY, CDR2 SYGVKD. Trimming took 5 bases from V and 2 from J; bases not matched to a gene: 2. DNA of the CDR3: TGTGCCATCAGTACAGGGGGTGGCAATCAGCCCCAGCATTTT. Protein product: CAISTGGGNQPQHF.

The CDR3 bases are TGCAGTGCTAGTGACCGCTATGGCTACACCTTC. It is translated as CSASDRYGYTF. This chain uses TRBV20-1 with TRBJ1-2; D uncertain. The length of the CDR3 is 11 residues. From germline, CDR1 is DFQATT and CDR2 SNEGSKA (reference sequence). Trimming stripped 3 bases from V and 4 bases from J, with 6 bases between.

About this clone itself: The sample contains more than one DNA sequence encoding this CDR3. CDR3 region: CASSLQGHTEAFF. CDR3 DNA sequence: TGTGCCAGCAGTTTACAGGGTCACACTGAAGCTTTCTTT. The chain employs TRBV27 and TRBJ1-1; D is perhaps TRBD1 (5 bases). CDR3 size: 13 residues. V lost 2 bases, J lost 3 bases, and 7 bases lay in between. Looked up from germline, CDR1 is MNHEY and CDR2 is SMNVEV (reference sequence).

J is TRBJ1-1 and V is TRBV19, with D perhaps TRBD1 (6 bases). The V gene lost 4 bases and the J gene lost 1 base, with 13 bases spanning the gap. The germline gives CDR1 LNHDA, CDR2 SQIVND (reference sequence). This CDR3 has 15 amino acids. This chain's CDR3 is CASSTMGGRNTEAFF. CDR3 nucleotides: TGTGCCAGTAGTACAATGGGGGGGCGGAACACTGAAGCTTTCTTT.

J is TRBJ2-5 and V is TRBV27; possible D gene TRBD1, 5 bases. The CDR3 length is 13 residues. Germline CDR1 reads MNHEY; CDR2 reads SMNVEV (reference sequence). Trimming took 2 bases from V and 5 from J, leaving 9 bases between them. CDR3 in amino acids: CASSLIGAETQYF. In nucleotides, the CDR3 is TGTGCCAGCAGTTTAATAGGGGCGGAGACCCAGTACTTC.

The CDR3 is CASSAWDRVRSPLHF. CDR3 sequence (DNA): TGTGCCAGCAGCGCATGGGACAGGGTTAGATCACCCCTCCACTTT. V and J are TRBV7-2 and TRBJ1-6; 9 positions match TRBD1. Germline V lookup: CDR1 SGHTA, CDR2 FQGNSA. The CDR3 runs 15 residues. V trimming: 5 bases; J trimming: 10 bases; junction bases outside the gene matches: 9.

The V gene is TRBV7-9, the J gene TRBJ2-3; tentatively, D is TRBD1 (6 bases). The CDR3 runs 14 residues. V lost 2 bases to trimming and J lost 6 bases, with 12 bases between them. Per germline, CDR1 SEHNR and CDR2 FQNEAQ (reference sequence). CDR3 sequence reads: CASSLRGIGDTQYF. The CDR3 bases are TGTGCCAGCAGCTTAAGGGGGATTGGGGATACGCAGTATTTT.

Here the CDR3 DNA reads TGTGCCAGCAACGGGGGGCAGACCGGGGAGCTGTTTTTT. This encodes CASNGGQTGELFF. The chain couples TRBV9 to TRBJ2-2, with a weak D call TRBD2 (7 bases). The CDR3 is made up of 13 amino acids. V was pared by 6 bases and J by 5 bases, with 11 bases between. CDR1 SGDLS and CDR2 YYNGEE come from the germline V gene. The variable domain in full, with the rest retrieved from reference TRBV9 and TRBJ2-2, is DSGVTQTPKHLITATGQRVTLRCSPRSGDLSVYWYQQSLDQGLQFLIQYYNGEERAKGNILERFSAQQFPDLHSELNLSSLELGDSALYFCASNGGQTGELFFGEGSRLTVL.

The V and J genes are TRBV4-2 and TRBJ1-2; D is unresolved. Germline V gene data show CDR1 as LGHNA and CDR2 as YNFKEQ. CDR3 size: 17 residues. Deletions cut 0 bases from V and 4 bases from J, with 18 bases between. The CDR3 loop is CASSQDLMSEAFYGYTF. The CDR3 DNA sequence: TGTGCCAGCAGCCAAGATCTAATGTCGGAGGCCTTCTATGGCTACACCTTC.

The chain combines TRBV7-2 with TRBJ2-3; D is perhaps TRBD1 (5 bases). Germline lookup yields CDR1 SGHTA and CDR2 FQGNSA. CDR3 length: 15 amino acids. V gave up 7 bases and J gave up 2 bases, with 16 bases separating them. This CDR3 reads CASTSLGAFTDTQYF. CDR3 nucleotide sequence: TGTGCCAGCACCTCTCTAGGGGCGTTCACAGATACGCAGTATTTT.

The gene calls are TRBV27 and TRBJ2-1; 11 bases agree with TRBD1. The CDR3 runs to 13 residues. After removal of 2 bases from V and 14 bases from J, the junction contained 5 bases not matched to a gene. CDR1 and CDR2 from the germline V gene are MNHEY and SMNVEV (reference sequence). The CDR3 reads CASSLGQGASEFF. The DNA of the CDR3 is TGTGCCAGCAGTTTAGGACAGGGGGCGAGTGAGTTCTTC.

The chain links TRBV7-2 to TRBJ1-1; D uncertain. The CDR3 spans 15 residues. The V gene lost 1 base and the J gene lost 1 base, with 10 bases spanning the gap. Germline V gene data show CDR1 as SGHTA and CDR2 as FQGNSA. CDR3 amino acids: CASSLDRVRNTEAFF. DNA of the CDR3: TGTGCCAGCAGCTTAGATCGGGTACGGAACACTGAAGCTTTCTTT.

The chain joins TRBV2 to TRBJ2-7; 13 bases agree with TRBD2. There are 15 residues in the CDR3. Germline CDR1 SNHLY, CDR2 FYNNEI. V shed 6 bases, J shed 5 bases, and the junction held 7 bases outside the gene matches. CDR3 DNA sequence: TGTGCCAGCAGGACAACTAGCGGGGGGGCTCACGAGCAGTACTTC. It yields the protein CASRTTSGGAHEQYF.

This clone was found once. The chain carries TRBV27 and TRBJ1-2; 7 bases align to TRBD1. The V gene's germline CDR1 is MNHEY and CDR2 SMNVEV (reference sequence). There are 15 residues in the CDR3. Trimming cost V 3 bases and J 4 bases; bases outside gene matches: 8. The CDR3 DNA reads TGTGCCAGCAGTTTTCTTGGGGGACAGTTCTATGGCTACACCTTC. Protein sequence: CASSFLGGQFYGYTF.

The chain carries TRBV2 and TRBJ1-5; tentative D call: TRBD1 (6 bases). V was clipped by 5 bases and J by 8 bases, with 19 bases between them. Germline V gene lookup returns CDR1 SNHLY and CDR2 FYNNEI. The CDR3 is 15 residues long. CDR3 sequence (DNA): TGTGCCAGCAGTCTTCGGGGCGCAGGGGAGAAGCCCCAGCATTTT. Translation gives CASSLRGAGEKPQHF.

V and J are TRBV7-8 and TRBJ1-5, with 9 nucleotides matching TRBD1. The V gene end was trimmed by 3 bases and the J gene end by 6 bases; junction bases not matched to a gene: 0. CDR1 and CDR2 (germline): SGHVS, FQNEAQ. The CDR3 contains 13 residues. The CDR3, as DNA: TGTGCCAGCAGCTTGGACAGGGGTCAGCCCCAGCATTTT. Its protein product is CASSLDRGQPQHF.

The chain links TRBV2 to TRBJ1-2; 8 bases map to TRBD1. The CDR3 consists of 13 residues. Trimming at V came to 8 bases and at J to 6 bases, leaving 8 bases not matched to a gene. The germline V gene encodes CDR1 SNHLY and CDR2 FYNNEI. The CDR3 region is CASLWRTGNGYTF. In DNA, the CDR3 is TGTGCCAGCCTTTGGAGGACAGGGAATGGCTACACCTTC.

Concerning this clone itself: A far larger clone lies a single base away; this is likely a read error. The chain is built from TRBV25-1 and TRBJ1-5, with D uncertain. This CDR3 spans 12 amino acids. Deletions cut 6 bases from V and 4 bases from J, with 7 bases between. Germline lookup yields CDR1 MGHDK and CDR2 SYGVNS. The CDR3 sequence is CASRGGNQPQHF. The DNA for the CDR3 is TGTGCCAGCAGGGGAGGGAATCAGCCCCAGCATTTT.

The chain is built from TRBV5-8 and TRBJ1-1; D perhaps matches TRBD1 (6 bases). V was trimmed by 4 bases and J by 0 bases, leaving 13 bases between them. There are 15 residues in the CDR3. Germline assignment: CDR1 SGHTS and CDR2 YDEGEE. The CDR3 here is CASSPQGQMNTEAFF. The CDR3 nucleotides read TGTGCCAGCAGCCCTCAGGGGCAGATGAACACTGAAGCTTTCTTT.

J is TRBJ1-2 and V is TRBV4-2; TRBD1 aligns across 8 bases. The CDR3 runs to 16 residues. The ends lost 1 base at V and 3 bases at J; junction bases unmatched: 7. Germline values: CDR1 LGHNA, CDR2 YNFKEQ. CDR3 DNA: TGTGCCAGCAGCCAAGGACCATTGACAGGGGACTATGGCTACACCTTC. Protein sequence: CASSQGPLTGDYGYTF.

The chain couples TRBV10-2 to TRBJ2-5; TRBD2 aligns across 12 bases. The CDR3 sequence is 17 residues long. Germline V gene lookup returns CDR1 WSHSY and CDR2 SAAADI. After removal of 1 base from V and 2 bases from J, the junction contained 5 bases not matched to a gene. The CDR3 region has the DNA TGCGCCAGCAGTGAGTTCCGACTAGCGGGGGCACAAGAGACCCAGTACTTC. Encoded protein: CASSEFRLAGAQETQYF.

The V gene is TRBV5-4, the J gene TRBJ2-1; 10 nucleotides line up with TRBD2. J gave up 2 bases and V 4 bases, and 9 bases lay outside the gene matches. The CDR3 length is 17 residues. The germline CDR1 and CDR2 sequences are SGHNT and YYREEE (reference sequence). The CDR3 here is CASSLSQRGGAYNEQFF. DNA of the CDR3: TGTGCCAGCAGCCTCAGCCAGCGGGGGGGAGCCTACAATGAGCAGTTCTTC.

This clone was counted a single time. The V and J genes are TRBV5-1 and TRBJ2-6; 10 bases fit TRBD1. The J segment lost 11 bases and the V segment lost 0 bases, leaving 5 bases of the junction unmatched. The CDR3 is made up of 15 amino acids. CDR1 SGHRS and CDR2 YFSETQ come from the germline V gene. CDR3 sequence reads: CASSLEGTGVDVLTF. Here the CDR3 DNA reads TGCGCCAGCAGCTTGGAGGGGACAGGGGTTGACGTCCTGACTTTC. Based on the CDR3 plus reference TRBV5-1 and TRBJ2-6, the full variable domain is KAGVTQTPRYLIKTRGQQVTLSCSPISGHRSVSWYQQTPGQGLQFLFEYFSETQRNKGNFPGRFSGRQFSNSRSEMNVSTLELGDSALYLCASSLEGTGVDVLTFGAGSRLTVL.

The V gene is TRBV29-1, the J gene TRBJ2-3; the D gene is possibly TRBD2 (6 bases). The length of the CDR3 is 13 residues. V lost 5 bases, J lost 2 bases, and 11 bases lay in between. Germline-derived CDR1 and CDR2 are SQVTM and ANQGSEA. In DNA form, the CDR3 reads TGCAGCGTTCCGGGACTTATCACAGATACGCAGTATTTT. This encodes CSVPGLITDTQYF.

The V and J genes are TRBV19 and TRBJ1-1; 9 nucleotides align to TRBD1. The V segment lost 7 bases and the J segment 4 bases; nucleotides outside the gene matches: 4. The CDR3 consists of 13 residues. Germline V CDR1 and CDR2: LNHDA, SQIVND (reference sequence). As DNA, the CDR3 is TGTGCCAGTAAAGGACAGGGGCGCACTGAAGCTTTCTTT. As protein: CASKGQGRTEAFF.

The chain carries TRBV28 and TRBJ2-4; perhaps TRBD2 as D (7 bases). From germline, CDR1 is MDHEN and CDR2 SYDVKM. This CDR3 has 15 residues. V was cut by 5 bases and J by 6 bases, with 17 bases left in between. The CDR3 sequence: CASSGVRGAGNIQYF. In DNA, the CDR3 is TGTGCCAGCAGTGGGGTCCGGGGGGCAGGAAACATTCAGTACTTC. Based on the CDR3 plus reference TRBV28 and TRBJ2-4, the full variable domain is DVKVTQSSRYLVKRTGEKVFLECVQDMDHENMFWYRQDPGLGLRLIYFSYDVKMKEKGDIPEGYSVSREKKERFSLILESASTNQTSMYLCASSGVRGAGNIQYFGAGTRLSVL.

The chain employs TRBV11-2 and TRBJ1-2, with 7 bases identical to TRBD1. The CDR3 length is 13 residues. Germline assignment: CDR1 SGHAT and CDR2 FQNNGV. The ends lost 5 bases at V and 7 bases at J; junction bases unmatched: 7. The CDR3 DNA reads as TGTGCCAGCAGCCCAACAGGGGCGGGTGGCTACACCTTC. This sequence encodes CASSPTGAGGYTF.